A single sample is the source of the 27 T cell receptor beta chains below, sequenced in a study of shared clonotypes between healthy human individuals (TCRdb year 2020). The library was made by the immunoSEQ multiplex PCR assay. TCRdb carries this immuneACCESS record with in-frame sequences only. Its versions omit some clonotypes, under half of them owing to an unresolved V gene in the studies checked, with the rest unexplained. This sample lists over a million clones; 70% to 80% were detected once. The top ten constitute around 0.6% of the sample. Sequenced sample: memory CD4+ T cells from PBMCs. The label giving this sample's cell subset or site can be read as: CD45RA-negative fraction. The receptors stem from a man between 18 and 35 years old in good health. Some clones in this sample may be carry-over from other donors' samples.

To note about this clone: Other DNA sequences in the same sample also yield this CDR3. This chain links TRBV5-1 with TRBJ2-7; 11 bases align to TRBD1. The germline V gene encodes CDR1 SGHRS and CDR2 YFSETQ. This CDR3 spans 15 amino acids. The ends lost 4 bases at V and 4 bases at J; junction bases unmatched: 7. As DNA, the CDR3 is TGCGCCAGCAGCCCGCGGACAGGGGGCGGATACGAGCAGTACTTC. This codes for CASSPRTGGGYEQYF.

The chain is built from TRBV14 and TRBJ1-1, with D perhaps TRBD1 (5 bases). The germline CDR1 and CDR2 sequences are SGHDN and FVKESK. V was cut by 5 bases and J by 7 bases, with 20 bases left in between. The CDR3 is made up of 15 amino acids. Here the CDR3 reads CASSTRDRRLFEAFF. The CDR3 DNA reads as TGTGCCAGCAGCACCCGGGACCGCCGACTCTTTGAAGCTTTCTTT.

The chain is built from TRBV10-3 and TRBJ2-5; 7 bases align to TRBD1. Germline V gene lookup returns CDR1 ENHRY and CDR2 SYGVKD. With 10 bases clipped from V and 0 bases from J, the junction kept 8 bases outside the gene matches. This CDR3 spans 14 amino acids. The CDR3 spells CASNRDRDQETQYF. CDR3 coding DNA: TGTGCCAGTAACCGGGACAGAGACCAAGAGACCCAGTACTTC.

This clone came up a few times. The chain employs TRBV7-9 and TRBJ1-2; D gene ambiguous. Trimming took 1 base from V and 8 from J, leaving 11 bases between them. Germline V gives CDR1 SEHNR, CDR2 FQNEAQ (reference sequence). This CDR3 is 13 amino acids long. CDR3 loop: CASSLDDVGGYTF. DNA for the CDR3: TGTGCCAGCAGCTTAGATGACGTGGGCGGCTACACCTTC.

The chain recombines TRBV7-2 with TRBJ2-3; TRBD2 matches at 7 bases. CDR3 size: 16 residues. Germline V gene data show CDR1 as SGHTA and CDR2 as FQGNSA. V gave up 5 bases and J gave up 3 bases; unmatched junction bases: 11. This CDR3 is CASSPFSLAATDTQYF. CDR3 coding DNA: TGTGCCAGCAGCCCATTCAGCCTAGCGGCAACAGATACGCAGTATTTT.

This clone was observed a single time. The V and J genes are TRBV7-2 and TRBJ2-5; TRBD2 matches 7 bases. V shed 5 bases and J 1 base; nucleotides not matched to a gene: 13. Looked up from germline, CDR1 is SGHTA and CDR2 is FQGNSA. CDR3 length: 17 amino acids. The CDR3 nucleotides are TGTGCCAGCAGCCAGAGGGGTTTGGCTAGCGGCCAAGAGACCCAGTACTTC. Translating it yields CASSQRGLASGQETQYF. The variable domain in full, completed from reference TRBV7-2 and TRBJ2-5, reads GAGVSQSPSNKVTEKGKDVELRCDPISGHTALYWYRQSLGQGLEFLIYFQGNSAPDKSGLPSDRFSAERTGGSVSTLTIQRTQQEDSAVYLCASSQRGLASGQETQYFGPGTRLLVL.

Only a few counts were recorded for this clone. The genes are TRBV19 and TRBJ1-4; D is perhaps TRBD1 (6 bases). CDR1 and CDR2 (germline): LNHDA, SQIVND (reference sequence). The CDR3 is 18 residues long. Trimming removed 5 bases from V and 7 bases from J, with 26 bases in between. The CDR3: CASSPPPSLGGAGEKLFF. In DNA, the CDR3 is TGTGCCAGTAGTCCCCCTCCCAGTCTGGGGGGCGCGGGTGAAAAACTGTTTTTT.

The V and J genes are TRBV6-1 and TRBJ2-7, with 9 bases lining up with TRBD2. CDR1 is MNHNS, CDR2 SASEGT, per germline. The CDR3 is 14 amino acids. Trimming removed 5 bases from V and 0 bases from J; junction bases left unmatched: 2. The CDR3 DNA follows: TGTGCCAGCAGTCGAGCGGGAGGCTCCTACGAGCAGTACTTC. It translates to CASSRAGGSYEQYF.

The count of this clone is one. This chain joins TRBV11-2 and TRBJ2-7, with D unclear. Trimming cost V 8 bases and J 3 bases, with 14 bases left between them. Germline loops: CDR1 SGHAT, CDR2 FQNNGV. The CDR3 has 13 amino acids. The CDR3 bases are TGTGCCAGCGAATCTGGCCAGGACTACGAGCAGTACTTC. Translated, it gives CASESGQDYEQYF.

The gene calls are TRBV6-5 and TRBJ2-1; D is ambiguous. This CDR3 is built from 11 residues. Germline CDR1 is MNHEY and CDR2 is SVGAGI. V lost 6 bases and J lost 4, with 4 bases in between. In nucleotides, the CDR3 is TGTGCCAGCAGACGATACAATGAGCAGTTCTTC. Translated: CASRRYNEQFF.

The chain is built from TRBV5-8 and TRBJ1-4; 7 nucleotides match TRBD1. In germline, CDR1 is SGHTS, CDR2 YDEGEE. The CDR3 has 15 amino acids. V trimming: 3 bases; J trimming: 5 bases; junction bases outside the gene matches: 7. The CDR3 nucleotides are TGTGCCAGCAGCTCATACCTGGACAGGAATGAAAAACTGTTTTTT. Its protein product is CASSSYLDRNEKLFF.

The V and J genes are TRBV28 and TRBJ1-5; unclear D gene. V lost 3 bases and J 4 bases, leaving 7 bases between the germline ends. The CDR3 sequence is 13 residues long. CDR1 and CDR2 (germline): MDHEN, SYDVKM. DNA for the CDR3: TGTGCCAGCAGTTTGGCATATAATCAGCCCCAGCATTTT. This encodes CASSLAYNQPQHF.

The chain recombines TRBV29-1 with TRBJ1-2; 9 positions agree with TRBD1. The CDR3 length is 12 residues. V was clipped by 3 bases and J by 8 bases; unmatched bases: 4. In germline, CDR1 is SQVTM, CDR2 ANQGSEA. The CDR3 nucleotides are TGCAGCGTTGAGGACAGGGGAATCGGCTACACCTTC. Its translation is CSVEDRGIGYTF.

The CDR3 here is CASSPLTGYSYNEQFF. The CDR3 DNA follows: TGTGCCAGCAGTCCCCTGACAGGATACTCCTACAATGAGCAGTTCTTC. This sequence joins TRBV27 and TRBJ2-1; D possibly corresponds to TRBD1 (6 bases). Trimming pared 5 bases from V and 0 bases from J, leaving 14 bases between. Germline values: CDR1 MNHEY, CDR2 SMNVEV (reference sequence). This CDR3 comprises 16 residues.

The gene calls are TRBV11-2 and TRBJ1-1; D is unclear. The CDR3 loop spans 13 amino acids. CDR1 and CDR2 from the germline V gene are SGHAT and FQNNGV. V lost 1 base and J lost 4, with 7 bases in between. Here the CDR3 reads CASSLGRTTEAFF. The CDR3 nucleotides read TGTGCCAGCAGCTTAGGACGGACCACTGAAGCTTTCTTT.

This rearrangement joins TRBV4-3 to TRBJ1-5; D uncertain. The CDR3 spans 16 residues. CDR1 is LGHNA and CDR2 is YSLEER in the germline V gene. V gave up 1 base and J gave up 0 bases, with 10 bases separating them. The chain's CDR3 is CASSQGFIDSNQPQHF. DNA of the CDR3: TGCGCCAGCAGCCAAGGCTTTATTGATAGCAATCAGCCCCAGCATTTT.

This sequence joins TRBV11-1 and TRBJ2-7; 7 bases fit TRBD1. Trimming cost V 5 bases and J 3 bases; bases outside gene matches: 10. Germline V gene lookup returns CDR1 SGHAT and CDR2 FQDESV (reference sequence). This CDR3 is built from 15 residues. CDR3 sequence: CASSPRQGRFYEQYF. As DNA, the CDR3 is TGTGCCAGCAGCCCACGACAGGGTCGCTTCTACGAGCAGTACTTC.

The chain is built from TRBV28 and TRBJ1-1; D is undetermined. The germline V gene has CDR1 MDHEN and CDR2 SYDVKM. V was cut by 7 bases and J by 5 bases, with 5 bases left in between. CDR3 length equals 10 residues. The CDR3 loop is CASIRTEAFF. For the CDR3, the DNA is TGTGCCAGCATTAGGACTGAAGCTTTCTTT.

This clone has only one observation. The J gene is TRBJ2-3, the V gene TRBV10-3, with 16 bases aligning to TRBD2. V dropped 4 bases and J dropped 0; count of bases not matched to a gene: 7. CDR3 length equals 19 residues. From germline, CDR1 is ENHRY and CDR2 SYGVKD. CDR3 sequence: CAISVLGLAGGYSTDTQYF. The CDR3 region has the DNA TGTGCCATCAGTGTTTTGGGACTAGCGGGAGGGTATAGCACAGATACGCAGTATTTT.

This sequence joins TRBV11-2 and TRBJ1-2; D is possibly TRBD1 (5 bases). V was clipped by 4 bases and J by 5 bases, with 17 bases between them. The CDR3 is made up of 15 amino acids. Germline loops: CDR1 SGHAT, CDR2 FQNNGV. The CDR3 nucleotides read TGTGCCAGCAGCTCCACCGGGACGGTAAAATATGGCTACACCTTC. Encoded protein: CASSSTGTVKYGYTF.

This clone was counted only a few times. J is TRBJ1-4 and V is TRBV29-1; 7 nucleotides align to TRBD1. Per the germline V gene, CDR1 is SQVTM and CDR2 is ANQGSEA. The CDR3 loop spans 13 amino acids. Trimming removed 7 bases from V and 3 bases from J; junction bases left unmatched: 5. CDR3 residues: CSAQGQPNEKLFF. The CDR3 nucleotides are TGCAGCGCCCAGGGACAGCCTAATGAAAAACTGTTTTTT.

This clone was recorded only once. The gene calls are TRBV11-2 and TRBJ2-1; no clear D. CDR1 is SGHAT and CDR2 is FQNNGV in the germline V gene. The CDR3 runs to 15 residues. V gave up 3 bases and J gave up 3 bases, with 12 bases separating them. The CDR3 DNA is TGTGCCAGCAGCTTTTCCCTTGGCGGCTACAATGAGCAGTTCTTC. It encodes CASSFSLGGYNEQFF. The full variable domain, completed using reference TRBV11-2 and TRBJ2-1, is EAGVAQSPRYKIIEKRQSVAFWCNPISGHATLYWYQQILGQGPKLLIQFQNNGVVDDSQLPKDRFSAERLKGVDSTLKIQPAKLEDSAVYLCASSFSLGGYNEQFFGPGTRLTVL.

The V call is TRBV5-1, the J call TRBJ1-5, with 11 bases that match TRBD1. The V gene end was trimmed by 4 bases and the J gene end by 6 bases; junction bases not matched to a gene: 15. CDR1 is SGHRS and CDR2 is YFSETQ in the germline V gene. This CDR3 region has 18 residues. CDR3 nucleotide sequence: TGCGCCAGCAGCGAGACCCCGAGGGTTGGGACAGGGGGTCAGCCCCAGCATTTT. This encodes CASSETPRVGTGGQPQHF.

The chain links TRBV28 to TRBJ2-5; D remains ambiguous. Trimming pared 1 base from V and 2 bases from J, leaving 5 bases between. The CDR3 has 13 amino acids. Germline V gives CDR1 MDHEN, CDR2 SYDVKM. The CDR3 DNA reads as TGTGCCAGCAGTTTATTTTCACAAGAGACCCAGTACTTC. Encoded protein: CASSLFSQETQYF.

This chain uses TRBV13 with TRBJ2-7; D may be TRBD2 (5 bases). The V end was cut by 4 bases, the J end by 0 bases, with 13 bases between. From germline, CDR1 is PRHDT and CDR2 FYEKMQ (reference sequence). The CDR3 runs to 15 residues. CDR3 sequence reads: CASSSPTRNSYEQYF. The CDR3 nucleotides read TGTGCCAGCAGCTCCCCTACTAGAAACTCCTACGAGCAGTACTTC.

The V and J genes are TRBV2 and TRBJ1-3, with 7 positions matching TRBD1. CDR1 and CDR2 (germline): SNHLY, FYNNEI. This CDR3 contains 14 residues. The trim removed 8 bases at V and 5 bases at J, leaving 9 bases unmatched. This chain's CDR3 is CASQSTGRRNTIYF. In nucleotides, the CDR3 is TGTGCCAGCCAATCGACAGGGAGACGAAACACCATATATTTT.

J is TRBJ1-5 and V is TRBV7-2; no clear D gene. The CDR3 sequence is 15 residues long. Trimming cost V 3 bases and J 6 bases, with 15 bases left between them. Germline V gene sequence: CDR1 SGHTA, CDR2 FQGNSA. The CDR3 DNA sequence: TGTGCCAGCAGCTTTGGTCCGGGCTCCGTTCAGCCCCAGCATTTT. This encodes CASSFGPGSVQPQHF.